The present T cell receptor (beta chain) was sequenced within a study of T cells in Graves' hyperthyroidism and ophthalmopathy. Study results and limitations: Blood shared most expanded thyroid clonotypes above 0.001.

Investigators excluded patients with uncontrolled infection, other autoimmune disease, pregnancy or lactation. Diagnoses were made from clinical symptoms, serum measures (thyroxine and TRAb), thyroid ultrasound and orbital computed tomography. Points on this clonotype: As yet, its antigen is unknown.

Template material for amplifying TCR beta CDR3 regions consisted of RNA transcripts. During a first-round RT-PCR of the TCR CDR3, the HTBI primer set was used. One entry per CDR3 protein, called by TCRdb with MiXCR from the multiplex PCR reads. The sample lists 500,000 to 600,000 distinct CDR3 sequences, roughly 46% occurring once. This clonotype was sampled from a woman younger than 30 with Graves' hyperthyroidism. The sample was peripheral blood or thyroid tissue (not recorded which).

CDR3 sequence (DNA): TGTGCCAGCAGCTCTGGGCAGAACGAGCAGTACTTC. Protein sequence: CASSSGQNEQYF. J is TRBJ2-7 and V is TRBV7-6; D gene unclear. The CDR3 has 12 amino acids. The V gene lost 4 bases and the J gene lost 5 bases, with 9 bases spanning the gap. From germline, CDR1 is SGHVS and CDR2 FNYEAQ.